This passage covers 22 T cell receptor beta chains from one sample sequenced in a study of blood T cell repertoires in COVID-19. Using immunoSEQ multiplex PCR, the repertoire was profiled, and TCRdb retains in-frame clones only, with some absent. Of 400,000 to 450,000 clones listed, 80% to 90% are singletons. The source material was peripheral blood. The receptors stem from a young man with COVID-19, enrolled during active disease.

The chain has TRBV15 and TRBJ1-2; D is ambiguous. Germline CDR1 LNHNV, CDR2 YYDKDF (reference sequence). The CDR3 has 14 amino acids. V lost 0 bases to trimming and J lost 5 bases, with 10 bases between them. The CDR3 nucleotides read TGTGCCACCAGCAGAGATCGCAGGAATTATGGCTACACCTTC. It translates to CATSRDRRNYGYTF.

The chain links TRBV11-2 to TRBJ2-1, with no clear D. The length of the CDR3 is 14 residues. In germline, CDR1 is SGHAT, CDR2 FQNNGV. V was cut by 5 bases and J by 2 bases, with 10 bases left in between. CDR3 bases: TGTGCCAGCAGCGCCCGCAGTACCTACAATGAGCAGTTCTTC. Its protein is CASSARSTYNEQFF.

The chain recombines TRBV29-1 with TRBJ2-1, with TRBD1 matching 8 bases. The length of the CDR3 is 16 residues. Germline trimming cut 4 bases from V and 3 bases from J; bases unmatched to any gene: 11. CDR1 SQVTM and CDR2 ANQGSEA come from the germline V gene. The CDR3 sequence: CSVVSLTGALYNEQFF. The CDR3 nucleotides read TGCAGCGTTGTGAGTCTGACAGGGGCGCTCTACAATGAGCAGTTCTTC.

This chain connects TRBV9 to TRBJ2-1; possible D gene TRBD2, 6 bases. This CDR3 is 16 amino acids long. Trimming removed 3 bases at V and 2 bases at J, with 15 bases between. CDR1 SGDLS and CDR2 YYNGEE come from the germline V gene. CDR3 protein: CASSAPGGYPYNEQFF. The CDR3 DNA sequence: TGTGCCAGCAGCGCCCCTGGGGGGTACCCCTACAATGAGCAGTTCTTC.

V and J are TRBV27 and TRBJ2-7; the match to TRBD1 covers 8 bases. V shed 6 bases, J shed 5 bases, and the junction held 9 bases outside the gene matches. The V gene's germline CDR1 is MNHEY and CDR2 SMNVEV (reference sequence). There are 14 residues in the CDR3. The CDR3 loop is CASSSLGQEDEQYF. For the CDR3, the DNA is TGTGCCAGCAGCTCCTTGGGACAGGAAGACGAGCAGTACTTC.

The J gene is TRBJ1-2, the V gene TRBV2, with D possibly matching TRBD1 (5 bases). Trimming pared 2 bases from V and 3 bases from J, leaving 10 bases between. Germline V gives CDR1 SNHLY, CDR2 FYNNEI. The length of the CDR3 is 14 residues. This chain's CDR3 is CASSEWGLHYGYTF. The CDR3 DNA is TGTGCCAGCAGTGAATGGGGACTGCACTATGGCTACACCTTC.

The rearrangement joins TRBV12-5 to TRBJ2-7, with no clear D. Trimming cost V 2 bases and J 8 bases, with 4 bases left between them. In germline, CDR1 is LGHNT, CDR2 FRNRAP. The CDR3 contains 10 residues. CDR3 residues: CASGLIKQYF. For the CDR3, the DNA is TGTGCTAGTGGTTTGATAAAGCAGTACTTC. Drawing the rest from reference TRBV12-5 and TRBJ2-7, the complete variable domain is DARVTQTPRHKVTEMGQEVTMRCQPILGHNTVFWYRQTMMQGLELLAYFRNRAPLDDSGMPKDRFSAEMPDATLATLKIQPSEPRDSAVYFCASGLIKQYFGPGTRLTVT.

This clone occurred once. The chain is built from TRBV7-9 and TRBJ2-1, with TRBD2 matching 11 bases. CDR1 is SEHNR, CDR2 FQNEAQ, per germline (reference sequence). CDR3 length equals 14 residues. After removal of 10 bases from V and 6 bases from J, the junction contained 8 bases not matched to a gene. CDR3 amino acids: CAIVAGGPGNEQFF. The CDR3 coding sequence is TGTGCCATCGTAGCGGGAGGGCCGGGCAATGAGCAGTTCTTC.

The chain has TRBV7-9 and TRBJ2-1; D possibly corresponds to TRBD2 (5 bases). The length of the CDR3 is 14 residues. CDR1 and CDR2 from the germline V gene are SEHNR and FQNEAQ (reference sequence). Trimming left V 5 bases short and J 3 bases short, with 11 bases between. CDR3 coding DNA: TGTGCCAGCAGCCCCAACCGGGACTACAATGAGCAGTTCTTC. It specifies CASSPNRDYNEQFF.

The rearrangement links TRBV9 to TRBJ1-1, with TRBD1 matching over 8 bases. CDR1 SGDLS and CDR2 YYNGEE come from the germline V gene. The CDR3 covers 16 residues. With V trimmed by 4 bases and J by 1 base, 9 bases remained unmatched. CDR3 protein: CASSPMAGQENTEAFF. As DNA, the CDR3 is TGTGCCAGCAGCCCTATGGCGGGACAGGAGAACACTGAAGCTTTCTTT.

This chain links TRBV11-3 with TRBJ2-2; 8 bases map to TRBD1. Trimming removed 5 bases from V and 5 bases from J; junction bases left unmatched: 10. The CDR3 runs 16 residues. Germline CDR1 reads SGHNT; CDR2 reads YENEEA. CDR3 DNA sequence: TGTGCCAGCAGCGGCGACAGGGGAAGGGGGACCGGGGAGCTGTTTTTT. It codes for CASSGDRGRGTGELFF.

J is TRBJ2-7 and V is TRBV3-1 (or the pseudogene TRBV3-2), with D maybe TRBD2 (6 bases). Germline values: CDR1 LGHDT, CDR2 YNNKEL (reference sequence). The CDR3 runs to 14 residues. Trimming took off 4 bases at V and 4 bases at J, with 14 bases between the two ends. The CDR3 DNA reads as TGTGCCAGCAGCCCCCCGGGAGTGGGGTACGAGCAGTACTTC. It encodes CASSPPGVGYEQYF.

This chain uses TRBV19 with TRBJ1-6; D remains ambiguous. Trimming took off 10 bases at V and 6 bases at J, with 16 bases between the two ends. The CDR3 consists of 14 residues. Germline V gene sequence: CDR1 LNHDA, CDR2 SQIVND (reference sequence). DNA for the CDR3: TGTGCCACAAAAACCGGGTCTAGTAATTCACCCCTCCACTTT. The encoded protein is CATKTGSSNSPLHF.

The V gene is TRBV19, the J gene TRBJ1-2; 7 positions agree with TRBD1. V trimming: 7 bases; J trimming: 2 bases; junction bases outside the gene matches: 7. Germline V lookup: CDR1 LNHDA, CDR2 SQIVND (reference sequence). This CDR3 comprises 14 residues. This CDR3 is CASTRQGQNYGYTF. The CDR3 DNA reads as TGTGCCAGTACCCGACAGGGACAAAACTATGGCTACACCTTC.

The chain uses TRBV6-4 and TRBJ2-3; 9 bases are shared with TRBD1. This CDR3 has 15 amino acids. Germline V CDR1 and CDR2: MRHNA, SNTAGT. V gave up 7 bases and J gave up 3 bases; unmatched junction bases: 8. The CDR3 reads CASTGPGQGTDTQYF. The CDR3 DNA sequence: TGTGCCAGCACGGGACCGGGACAGGGAACAGATACGCAGTATTTT.

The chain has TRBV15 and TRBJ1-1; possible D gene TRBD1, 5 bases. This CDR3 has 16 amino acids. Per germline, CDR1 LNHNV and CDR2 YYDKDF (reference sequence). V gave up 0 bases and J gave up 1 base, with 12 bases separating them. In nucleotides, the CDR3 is TGTGCCACCAGCAGAGATTGGTACGGGGGGAACACTGAAGCTTTCTTT. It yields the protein CATSRDWYGGNTEAFF.

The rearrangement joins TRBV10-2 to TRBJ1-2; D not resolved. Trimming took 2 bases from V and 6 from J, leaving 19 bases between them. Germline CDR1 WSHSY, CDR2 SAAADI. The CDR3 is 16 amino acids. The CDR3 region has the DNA TGCGCCAGCAGTGAGCCACTGGTTTTTCCGAGGAATGGCTACACCTTC. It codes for CASSEPLVFPRNGYTF.

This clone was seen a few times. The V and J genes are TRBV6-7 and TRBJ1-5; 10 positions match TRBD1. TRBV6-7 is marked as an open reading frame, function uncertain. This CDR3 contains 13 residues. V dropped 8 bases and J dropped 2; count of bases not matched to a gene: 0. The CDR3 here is CASGTGGNQPQHF. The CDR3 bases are TGTGCCAGCGGGACAGGGGGCAATCAGCCCCAGCATTTT.

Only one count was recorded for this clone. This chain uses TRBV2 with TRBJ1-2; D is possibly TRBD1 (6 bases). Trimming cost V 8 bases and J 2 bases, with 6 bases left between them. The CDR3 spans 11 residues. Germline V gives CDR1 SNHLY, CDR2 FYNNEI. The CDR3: CASGQNYGYTF. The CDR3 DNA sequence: TGTGCCAGCGGACAGAACTATGGCTACACCTTC. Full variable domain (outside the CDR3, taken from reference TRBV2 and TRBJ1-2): EPEVTQTPSHQVTQMGQEVILRCVPISNHLYFYWYRQILGQKVEFLVSFYNNEISEKSEIFDDQFSVERPDGSNFTLKIRSTKLEDSAMYFCASGQNYGYTFGSGTRLTVV.

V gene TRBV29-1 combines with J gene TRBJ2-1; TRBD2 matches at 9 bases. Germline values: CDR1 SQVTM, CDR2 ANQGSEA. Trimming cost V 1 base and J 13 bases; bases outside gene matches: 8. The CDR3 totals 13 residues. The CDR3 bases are TGCAGCGTTGAAGTTGATGGGACTAGCCGCCAGTTCTTC. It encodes CSVEVDGTSRQFF.

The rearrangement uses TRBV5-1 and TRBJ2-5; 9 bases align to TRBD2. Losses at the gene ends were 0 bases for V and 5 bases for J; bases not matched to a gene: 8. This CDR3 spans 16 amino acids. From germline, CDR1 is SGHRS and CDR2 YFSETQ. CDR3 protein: CASSLVSSGGPETQYF. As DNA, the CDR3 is TGCGCCAGCAGCTTGGTTAGTAGCGGGGGCCCCGAGACCCAGTACTTC.

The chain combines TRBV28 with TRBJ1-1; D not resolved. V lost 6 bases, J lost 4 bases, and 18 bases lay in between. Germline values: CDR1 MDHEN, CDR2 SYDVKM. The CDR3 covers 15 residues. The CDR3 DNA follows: TGTGCCAGCAGGTCAAGGTCGGGGATCGGCACTGAAGCTTTCTTT. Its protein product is CASRSRSGIGTEAFF. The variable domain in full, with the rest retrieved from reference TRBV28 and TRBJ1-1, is DVKVTQSSRYLVKRTGEKVFLECVQDMDHENMFWYRQDPGLGLRLIYFSYDVKMKEKGDIPEGYSVSREKKERFSLILESASTNQTSMYLCASRSRSGIGTEAFFGQGTRLTVV.